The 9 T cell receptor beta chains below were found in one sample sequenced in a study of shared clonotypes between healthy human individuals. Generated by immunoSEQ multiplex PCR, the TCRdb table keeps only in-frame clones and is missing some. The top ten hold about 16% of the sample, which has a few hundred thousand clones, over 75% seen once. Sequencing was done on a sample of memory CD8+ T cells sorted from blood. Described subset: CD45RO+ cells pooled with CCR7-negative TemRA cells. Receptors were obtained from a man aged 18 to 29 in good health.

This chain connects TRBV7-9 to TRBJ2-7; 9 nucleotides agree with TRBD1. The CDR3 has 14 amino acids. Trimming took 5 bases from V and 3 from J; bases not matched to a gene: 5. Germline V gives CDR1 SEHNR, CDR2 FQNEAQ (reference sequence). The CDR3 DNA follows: TGTGCCAGCAGCCTGCCGACAGGGGGCTACGAGCAGTACTTC. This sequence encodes CASSLPTGGYEQYF.

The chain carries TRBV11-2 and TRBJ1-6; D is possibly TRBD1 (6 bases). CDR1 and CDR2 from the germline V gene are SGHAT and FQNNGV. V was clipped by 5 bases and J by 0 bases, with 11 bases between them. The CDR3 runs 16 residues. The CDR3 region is CASSLQGSSYNSPLHF. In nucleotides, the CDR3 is TGTGCCAGCAGCCTCCAGGGGAGCTCCTATAATTCACCCCTCCACTTT.

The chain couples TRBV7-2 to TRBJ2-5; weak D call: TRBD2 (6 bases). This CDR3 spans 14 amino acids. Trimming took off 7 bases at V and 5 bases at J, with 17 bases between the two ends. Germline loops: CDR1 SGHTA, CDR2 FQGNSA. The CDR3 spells CASTQDGRHETQYF. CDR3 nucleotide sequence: TGTGCCAGCACCCAGGACGGGAGACACGAGACCCAGTACTTC.

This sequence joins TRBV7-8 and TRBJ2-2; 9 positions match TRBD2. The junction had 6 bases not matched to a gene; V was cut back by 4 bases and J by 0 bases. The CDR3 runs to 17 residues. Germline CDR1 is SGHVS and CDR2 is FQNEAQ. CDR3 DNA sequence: TGTGCCAGCAGCTGGGGACTAGCCTCTGCGAACACCGGGGAGCTGTTTTTT. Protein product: CASSWGLASANTGELFF.

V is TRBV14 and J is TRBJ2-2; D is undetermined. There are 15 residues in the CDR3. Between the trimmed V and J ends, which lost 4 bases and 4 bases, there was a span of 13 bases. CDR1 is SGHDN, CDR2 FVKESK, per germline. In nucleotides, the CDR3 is TGTGCCAGCAGCCCTACACGAATAATCACCGGGGAGCTGTTTTTT. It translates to CASSPTRIITGELFF.

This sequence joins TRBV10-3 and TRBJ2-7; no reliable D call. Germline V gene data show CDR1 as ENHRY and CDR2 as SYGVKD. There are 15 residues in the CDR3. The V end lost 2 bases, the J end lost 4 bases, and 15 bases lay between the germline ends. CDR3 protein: CAISEPYIQNYEQYF. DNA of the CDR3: TGTGCCATCAGTGAGCCCTATATACAAAATTACGAGCAGTACTTC.

The CDR3 DNA reads TGCGCCAGCAGCCAAGTGTATACGTGGGAACACGATACGCAGTATTTT. It specifies CASSQVYTWEHDTQYF. The V call is TRBV4-1, the J call TRBJ2-3; D is uncertain. Between the trimmed V and J ends, which lost 1 base and 6 bases, there was a span of 17 bases. The CDR3 sequence is 16 residues long. Germline V CDR1 and CDR2: MGHRA, YSYEKL.

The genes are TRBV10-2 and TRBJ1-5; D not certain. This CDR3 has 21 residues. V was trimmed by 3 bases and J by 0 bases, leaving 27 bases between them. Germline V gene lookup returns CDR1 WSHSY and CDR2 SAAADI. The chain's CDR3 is CASSDPQEAGPSYDSNQPQHF. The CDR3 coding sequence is TGCGCCAGCAGTGATCCCCAAGAAGCCGGACCCTCCTACGATAGCAATCAGCCCCAGCATTTT.

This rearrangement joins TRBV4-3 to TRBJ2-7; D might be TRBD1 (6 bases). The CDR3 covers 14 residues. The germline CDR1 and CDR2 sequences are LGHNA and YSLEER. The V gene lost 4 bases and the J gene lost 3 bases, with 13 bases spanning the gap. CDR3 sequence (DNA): TGCGCCAGCAGCCCAGGACAGAACCTCTACGAGCAGTACTTC. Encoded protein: CASSPGQNLYEQYF.